This T cell receptor (beta chain) was captured by sequencing in a study of shared clonotypes between healthy human individuals (dated by TCRdb to 2018 to 2021). Study-level background: A few men and a couple of women, aged 18 to 49 years, made up the cohort. To estimate repertoire size and how much clonotype sharing occurs between individuals, the study deeply sequenced the blood TCR repertoires of several healthy adults. Between about 0.94 and 8.9 billion PBMCs per donor were obtained by leukapheresis. Different laboratories and diverse techniques were used to prepare libraries and sequence TCR repertoires, to increase sequencing depth and limit assay-specific biases. For each donor, three plates each were used for CD4 naive and CD4 memory, two plates were used for CD8 naive, and one plate was used for CD8 memory. The full study reports these points: Compared with non-shared clonotypes, the clonotypes found in all four sorted-subset donors had higher generation probabilities. The genetic and exposure-history diversity represented was limited by the small number of donors. Based on pairwise subsampling, the degree of clonotype sharing among donors was expected to be affected by sequencing depth. Naive subsets generally had larger estimated clonotype richness than memory subsets. Sampling was restricted to blood, and TCR repertoires in tissue are likely to differ from TCR repertoires in blood. Across a few donors, approximately 5% of naive CD4, roughly 3.5% of naive CD8, approximately 2.5% of memory CD4, and approximately 0.4% of memory CD8 clonotypes were shared. Rarefaction of sorted-subset datasets indicated incomplete sequencing despite the large sequencing depth.

Using the deep immunoSEQ assay, TCR CDR3 regions were amplified from genomic DNA by multiplex PCR. For each cell subset, the extracted genomic DNA was distributed evenly across all wells of several immunoSEQ 96-well plates, and each plate served as one replicate. For sorted subsets, around 200 ng genomic DNA, equal to some 28,000 T cell genomes, was loaded into each replicate PCR. Purified libraries were quantified with a Qubit 3.0 fluorometer, sized on a Bioanalyzer 2100, and re-quantified with the KAPA Library Quantification kit. A separate single-read 150-cycle Illumina NextSeq 550 flow cell was used to sequence each immunoSEQ 96-well plate. Concerning the study's data processing: The immunoSEQ output contained only junctional sequences without quality scores, so filtering could not match that applied to full-length reads. To assign V/J genes and CDR3, sequences were annotated against IMGT germline references using PyIR, a Python wrapper for IgBLAST v1.9. Any read was removed if the V/J assignment was weak (E-value above 1e-6), the CDR3 was missing, or the read contained stop codons, out-of-frame junctions, or ambiguous translated residues. V3J clonotypes were defined as sequences sharing the same inferred V gene, J gene, and CDR3 amino acid sequence. To compute the percentage overlap between repertoires, the number of shared unique clonotypes was divided by the size of the smaller repertoire. Richness of each repertoire was evaluated using RTK rarefaction, the Chao1 estimator, and Recon v2.1 estimates of unobserved clonotypes. For all TCRbeta clonotypes obtained by the gDNA method from a handful of donors, generation probabilities were computed with OLGA. TCRdb obtained this table from immuneACCESS and retained in-frame rearrangements with V and J assigned. These tables miss some clones; where compared with another copy, unresolved V genes account for less than half of the shortfall, and the remainder is unexplained. V, J and clone size reflect that table, while D and trimming were determined from the DNA. In all, the sample holds some 650,000 clones, and almost 97% of those were seen once. Of the sample, approximately 0.057% falls within the top ten clones.

CDR1 and CDR2, looked up from the germline V gene, are KGHSH and LQKENI. The CDR3 has 14 amino acids, counting the end cysteine and phenylalanine. This entry keeps only the CDR3 DNA: 42 bases, framed from base 1. V trim: 6 bases; J trim: 4 bases; unmatched bases: 8. The donors were healthy, HIV-negative adults who had no recently reported acute infections or vaccinations. All donors were Caucasian adults living in Nashville, Tennessee, USA. CD4+ T cells were enriched by magnetic negative selection, after which naive cells were positively selected on CD45RA and the negative fraction was taken as the memory subset. Blood was obtained by leukapheresis, after which PBMCs were separated by Ficoll-Histopaque density gradient centrifugation and cryopreserved in liquid nitrogen vapor phase. Purity and quantity of every magnetically sorted T cell population were checked by analytical flow cytometry. Each sorted fraction had its genomic DNA isolated and then quantified by UV absorbance on a Nanodrop 2000c.

Of note for this clone: Its antigen is still unknown. The sample holds no much larger clone one base away, and base qualities are not on file. Other DNA variants within this sample encode the same CDR3.

Here the chain combines TRBV18 and TRBJ2-7, and 8 junctional nucleotides match TRBD1. The sequence was obtained from a woman aged 25 to 39 in good health. Input material: naive CD4+ T cells sorted from blood. Explained via the paper, the cell subset or site label denotes: CD45RA+ positively selected. The nucleotide sequence is TGTGCCAGCTCGGGCGACAGGGGCTCGTACGAGCAGTACTTC. Its amino acids are CASSGDRGSYEQYF.